A selection of T cell receptor beta chains follows, all from one sample in a study of blood T cell repertoires in COVID-19. Here immunoSEQ multiplex PCR was the method, and the copy in TCRdb shows in-frame clones only, minus some. The table lists some 91,000 clones, just over 90% of them singletons. Sequencing was performed on peripheral blood. These receptors were collected from a man between 60 and 75 years old with acute or convalescent COVID-19. Each CDR3 is given with its conserved first and last residue. The D gene is left open where the match is weak. Clone size is shown for a subset of rows, as once, few, many or a class of expanded clone.

v_gene	abundance	j_gene	d_gene	CDR3aa	CDR3nt
TRBV5-1	.	TRBJ2-7	TRBD2	CASSSSSGAPREQYF	TGCGCCAGCAGCTCATCTAGCGGGGCCCCGCGGGAGCAGTACTTC
TRBV5-6	.	TRBJ2-7	.	CASSLTVSYEQYF	TGTGCCAGCAGCTTGACAGTCTCCTACGAGCAGTACTTC
TRBV19	.	TRBJ1-5	.	CASSIGQNQPQHF	TGTGCCAGTAGTATAGGCCAGAATCAGCCCCAGCATTTT
TRBV10-1	once	TRBJ1-1	TRBD1	CASSTGTGVTEAFF	TGCGCCAGCAGTACCGGGACAGGGGTCACTGAAGCTTTCTTT
TRBV3-1/TRBV3-2	once	TRBJ1-6	.	CASSYRKDNSPLHF	TGTGCCAGCAGCTATAGAAAAGATAATTCACCCCTCCACTTT
TRBV9	.	TRBJ2-2	TRBD1	CASSVSGTGGIGELFF	TGTGCCAGCAGCGTATCCGGGACAGGGGGCATCGGGGAGCTGTTTTTT
TRBV6-6	.	TRBJ1-3	.	CASSYYPGLNTIYF	TGTGCCAGCAGTTACTACCCAGGGTTAAACACCATATATTTT
TRBV18	.	TRBJ2-1	TRBD2	CASSNPGTSGGNEQFF	TGTGCCAGCTCTAATCCCGGGACTAGCGGGGGGAATGAGCAGTTCTTC
TRBV11-2	.	TRBJ2-2	TRBD2	CASSLRAGVNTGELFF	TGTGCCAGCAGCTTAAGAGCGGGGGTTAACACCGGGGAGCTGTTTTTT
TRBV27	.	TRBJ2-5	.	CASSPRRVETQYF	TGTGCCAGCAGCCCCCGGAGGGTGGAGACCCAGTACTTC
TRBV7-8	.	TRBJ1-2	TRBD1	CASSRTGGDGYTF	TGTGCCAGCAGCCGGACAGGGGGTGATGGCTACACCTTC
TRBV2	.	TRBJ1-2	TRBD1	CASSEQGADYGYTF	TGTGCCAGCAGTGAGCAGGGGGCGGACTATGGCTACACCTTC
TRBV3-1/TRBV3-2	.	TRBJ1-2	TRBD1	CASSQDTRTGLYGYTF	TGTGCCAGCAGCCAAGATACGAGGACAGGGCTCTATGGCTACACCTTC
TRBV5-4	once	TRBJ1-1	.	CASSIQLNTEAFF	TGTGCCAGCAGCATACAGCTGAACACTGAAGCTTTCTTT
TRBV2	.	TRBJ1-2	TRBD1	CATQWSTGTYGYTF	TGTGCCACTCAGTGGTCGACAGGGACCTATGGCTACACCTTC
TRBV6-5	.	TRBJ1-1	TRBD1	CASSLDGQDRGAFF	TGTGCCAGCAGCCTAGACGGACAGGACCGAGGAGCTTTCTTT
TRBV5-6	few	TRBJ1-5	.	CASSLWGRDQPQHF	TGTGCCAGCAGCTTGTGGGGGCGCGATCAGCCCCAGCATTTT
TRBV6-5	once	TRBJ1-5	.	CASGRSPNQPQHF	TGTGCCAGCGGCCGATCCCCAAATCAGCCCCAGCATTTT
TRBV30	once	TRBJ1-1	.	CAWSVPRRVFSDRSTEAFF	TGTGCCTGGAGTGTACCTCGAAGGGTTTTTAGCGACCGATCCACTGAAGCTTTCTTT
TRBV4-1	few	TRBJ1-2	.	CASSQHFSGEYGYTF	TGCGCCAGCAGCCAACACTTCTCGGGGGAATATGGCTACACCTTC
TRBV5-1	.	TRBJ2-2	.	CASSFSIYPGELFF	TGCGCCAGCAGCTTTTCAATCTACCCCGGGGAGCTGTTTTTT
TRBV6-1	.	TRBJ2-7	TRBD1	CASSAAGTGPSYEQYF	TGTGCCAGCAGTGCGGCCGGGACAGGGCCCTCCTACGAGCAGTACTTC
TRBV5-5	.	TRBJ1-2	.	CASSSRYPDYGYTF	TGTGCCAGCAGCTCACGTTACCCAGACTATGGCTACACCTTC
TRBV2	.	TRBJ1-3	TRBD1	CASNQDRDSGNTIYF	TGTGCCAGCAACCAGGACAGGGACTCTGGAAACACCATATATTTT
TRBV3-1/TRBV3-2	.	TRBJ2-7	.	CASSGGVYEQYF	TGTGCCAGCAGCGGAGGGGTTTACGAGCAGTACTTC
TRBV18	.	TRBJ1-1	TRBD1	CASSPGGQGNTEAFF	TGTGCCAGCTCACCAGGGGGACAGGGGAACACTGAAGCTTTCTTT
TRBV28	.	TRBJ1-1	.	CATAAGEAFF	TGTGCCACGGCGGCGGGGGAAGCTTTCTTT
TRBV12-3/TRBV12-4	.	TRBJ1-1	.	CASSLRGEAFF	TGTGCCAGCAGTTTGCGGGGTGAAGCTTTCTTT
TRBV18	.	TRBJ1-1	.	CASSPRGGPEAFF	TGTGCCAGCTCACCACGGGGGGGACCTGAAGCTTTCTTT
TRBV3-1/TRBV3-2	.	TRBJ1-1	.	CASSQGGPFRDTEAFF	TGTGCCAGCAGCCAAGGGGGGCCATTTAGGGACACTGAAGCTTTCTTT
TRBV19	.	TRBJ2-5	TRBD2	CASRSGGIQETQYF	TGTGCCAGTAGAAGCGGGGGGATCCAAGAGACCCAGTACTTC
TRBV4-1	.	TRBJ2-2	TRBD2	CASSQDLGGGHREGTGELFF	TGCGCCAGCAGCCAAGATTTGGGCGGGGGACACCGGGAGGGCACCGGGGAGCTGTTTTTT
TRBV2	once	TRBJ1-4	TRBD1	CASRARGQGTEKLFF	TGTGCCAGCAGAGCGAGGGGACAGGGTACCGAAAAACTGTTTTTT
TRBV30	.	TRBJ1-2	.	CAWTGVRGYTF	TGTGCCTGGACGGGGGTTAGGGGCTACACCTTC
TRBV6-5	.	TRBJ1-1	TRBD1	CASRETGGTEAFF	TGTGCCAGCAGAGAGACAGGGGGGACTGAAGCTTTCTTT
TRBV6-1	.	TRBJ1-5	.	CASSRDGGQPQHF	TGTGCCAGCAGTCGGGATGGTGGTCAGCCCCAGCATTTT
TRBV3-1/TRBV3-2	.	TRBJ1-4	TRBD1	CASSQGTGSPNEKLFF	TGTGCCAGCAGCCAAGGGACAGGCTCGCCTAATGAAAAACTGTTTTTT
TRBV29-1	.	TRBJ1-2	TRBD1	CSSRQGLNYGYTF	TGCAGCTCTCGACAGGGATTGAACTATGGCTACACCTTC
TRBV5-4	.	TRBJ2-5	TRBD1	CASSFRTGAETQYF	TGTGCCAGCAGCTTCAGGACAGGGGCGGAGACCCAGTACTTC
TRBV5-1	.	TRBJ1-3	.	CASSQGPGNTIYF	TGCGCCAGCAGCCAGGGGCCTGGAAACACCATATATTTT
TRBV6-5	.	TRBJ1-4	.	CATSRVHGNEKLFF	TGTGCCACCTCGAGGGTTCACGGAAATGAAAAACTGTTTTTT
TRBV9	.	TRBJ1-1	.	CASSVGGGERAFF	TGTGCCAGCAGCGTAGGCGGGGGAGAGAGGGCTTTCTTT
TRBV3-1/TRBV3-2	.	TRBJ1-2	TRBD1	CASSPDPEGAWGYTF	TGTGCCAGCAGCCCCGACCCTGAGGGGGCCTGGGGCTACACCTTC
TRBV5-6	.	TRBJ2-7	.	CASSHWAPSYEQYF	TGTGCCAGCAGCCACTGGGCTCCCTCCTACGAGCAGTACTTC
TRBV7-2	once	TRBJ2-1	TRBD2	CASSLLAGGDNEQFF	TGTGCCAGCAGCCTACTAGCGGGGGGCGATAATGAGCAGTTCTTC
TRBV5-1	.	TRBJ1-1	.	CASSLGQANFRAFF	TGCGCCAGCAGCTTGGGTCAGGCTAACTTTCGGGCTTTCTTT
TRBV28	.	TRBJ1-4	TRBD1	CASTRKTGYGEKLFF	TGTGCCAGCACCCGAAAGACAGGGTACGGGGAAAAACTGTTTTTT
TRBV19	.	TRBJ1-3	.	CASSPPGVGNTIYF	TGTGCCAGTAGTCCGCCCGGGGTTGGAAACACCATATATTTT
TRBV6-2/TRBV6-3	.	TRBJ1-1	TRBD1	CASSYSRGRTEAFF	TGTGCCAGCAGTTACTCCAGGGGGCGGACTGAAGCTTTCTTT